This passage covers 5 T cell receptor beta chains from one sample sequenced in a study of graft-versus-host responses after intestinal transplantation. TCRdb's table, derived via immunoSEQ multiplex PCR, lists solely in-frame clones and lacks some. The table lists 45,000 to 60,000 clones, 85% to 95% of them singletons. These receptors' targets are unknown. This sample comprised unstimulated CD8+ T cells sorted from spleen or lymph node cells, obtained before transplant. All receptors come from a human donor who was the organ donor for an intestinal transplant.

This chain uses TRBV7-8 with TRBJ1-5; D uncertain. Trimming removed 4 bases from V and 6 bases from J, with 10 bases in between. This CDR3 spans 13 amino acids. Germline loops: CDR1 SGHVS, CDR2 FQNEAQ. The CDR3 loop is CASSSTPSQPQHF. The CDR3 nucleotides read TGTGCCAGCAGCTCCACCCCCAGTCAGCCCCAGCATTTT.

V and J are TRBV6-1 and TRBJ2-5; perhaps TRBD2 as D (5 bases). Matching the DNA end better, TRBJ2-7 makes the J call doubtful. Germline CDR1 MNHNS, CDR2 SASEGT. The CDR3 consists of 13 residues. The CDR3 here is CASSIRGSYEQYF. CDR3 bases: TGTGCCAGCAGTATCCGGGGCTCCTACGAGCAGTACTTC.

This chain joins TRBV9 and TRBJ2-3, with 7 bases lining up with TRBD2. In germline, CDR1 is SGDLS, CDR2 YYNGEE. The CDR3 consists of 15 residues. J gave up 2 bases and V 5 bases, and 8 bases lay outside the gene matches. The CDR3 spells CASSSSGDSTDTQYF. CDR3 DNA sequence: TGTGCCAGCAGTTCAAGCGGGGATTCCACAGATACGCAGTATTTT.

The chain employs TRBV6-5 and TRBJ1-4; D uncertain. Per germline, CDR1 MNHEY and CDR2 SVGAGI. V shed 3 bases and J shed 2 bases, with 1 base lying between them. The CDR3 is 12 residues long. The CDR3 sequence: CASSYTNEKLFF. Here the CDR3 DNA reads TGTGCCAGCAGTTATACTAATGAAAAACTGTTTTTT.

This chain uses TRBV5-1 with TRBJ2-7; no definite D call. Trimming removed 4 bases from V and 5 bases from J, with 10 bases in between. Germline CDR1 and CDR2: SGHRS and YFSETQ. The CDR3 runs to 12 residues. The CDR3 spells CASSLAIHEQYF. The CDR3 nucleotides are TGCGCCAGCAGCCTGGCGATCCACGAGCAGTACTTC.